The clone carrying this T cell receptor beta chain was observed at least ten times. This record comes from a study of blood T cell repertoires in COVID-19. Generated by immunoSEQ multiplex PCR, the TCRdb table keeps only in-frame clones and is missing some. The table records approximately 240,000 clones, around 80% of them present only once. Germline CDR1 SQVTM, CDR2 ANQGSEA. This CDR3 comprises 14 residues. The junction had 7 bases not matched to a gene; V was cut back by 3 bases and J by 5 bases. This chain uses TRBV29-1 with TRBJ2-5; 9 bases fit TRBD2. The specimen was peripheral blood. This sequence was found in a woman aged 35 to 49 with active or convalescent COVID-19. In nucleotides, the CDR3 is TGCAGCGTTGAGGGAAGCGGGGGGATGGAGACCCAGTACTTC. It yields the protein CSVEGSGGMETQYF.